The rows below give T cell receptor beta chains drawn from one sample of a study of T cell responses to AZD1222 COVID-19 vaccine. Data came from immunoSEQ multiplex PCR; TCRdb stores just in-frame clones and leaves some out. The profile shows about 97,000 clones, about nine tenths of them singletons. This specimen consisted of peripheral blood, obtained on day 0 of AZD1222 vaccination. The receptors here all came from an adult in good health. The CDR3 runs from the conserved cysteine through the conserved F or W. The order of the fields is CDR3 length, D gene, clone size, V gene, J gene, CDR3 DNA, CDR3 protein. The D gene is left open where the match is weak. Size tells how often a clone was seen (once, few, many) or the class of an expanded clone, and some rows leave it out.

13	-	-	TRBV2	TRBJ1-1	TGTGCCAGCAGTGAACCCCGGGACATAGTGGCTTTCTTT	CASSEPRDIVAFF
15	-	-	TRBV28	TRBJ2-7	TGTGCCAGCAGAGACCATTCAGGCTTATCCTACGAGCAGTACTTC	CASRDHSGLSYEQYF
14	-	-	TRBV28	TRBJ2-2	TGTGCCAGCTCGTGGCAGTCGAACACCGGGGAGCTGTTTTTT	CASSWQSNTGELFF
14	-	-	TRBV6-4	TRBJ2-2	TGTGCCAGCAGTCGCACATCATCCGCCGGGGAGCTGTTTTTT	CASSRTSSAGELFF
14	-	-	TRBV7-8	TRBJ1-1	TGTGCCAGCAGCGAGCGGGGAGGGGACACTGAAGCTTTCTTT	CASSERGGDTEAFF
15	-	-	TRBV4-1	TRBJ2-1	TGCGCCAGCAGCCAAGGGGCGTTTGGTGCGGGGGAGCAGTTCTTC	CASSQGAFGAGEQFF
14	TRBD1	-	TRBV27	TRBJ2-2	TGTGCCAGCAGACCGGGACAGTACACCGGGGAGCTGTTTTTT	CASRPGQYTGELFF
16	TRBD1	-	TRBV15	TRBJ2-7	TGTGCCACCAGCAGCCCCATGAGGGGGCCTACTTACGAGCAGTACTTC	CATSSPMRGPTYEQYF
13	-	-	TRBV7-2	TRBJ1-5	TGTGCCAGCAGCCCAGCCTACGATCAGCCCCAGCATTTT	CASSPAYDQPQHF
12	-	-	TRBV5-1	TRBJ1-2	TGCGCCAGTGGGAGGGGGAACGATGGCTACACCTTC	CASGRGNDGYTF
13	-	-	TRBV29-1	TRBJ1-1	TGCAGCGTTGAATCCCGAGGGGGGACTGAAGCTTTCTTT	CSVESRGGTEAFF
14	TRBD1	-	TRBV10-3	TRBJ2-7	TGTGCCATCAGTGAGAGGGGGCGCCCCTACGAGCAGTACTTC	CAISERGRPYEQYF
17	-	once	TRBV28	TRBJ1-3	TGTGCCAGCAGTTTAAATTCCCTGGACCCTTCTGGAAACACCATATATTTT	CASSLNSLDPSGNTIYF
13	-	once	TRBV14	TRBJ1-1	TGTGCCAGCAGCCAAGAATTCGGGTTAGAAGCTTTCTTT	CASSQEFGLEAFF
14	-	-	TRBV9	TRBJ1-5	TGTGCCAGCAGCGTAGGACAGTTTAATCAGCCCCAGCATTTT	CASSVGQFNQPQHF
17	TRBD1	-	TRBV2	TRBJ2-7	TGTGCCAGCAGTGGGACAGGGGGGACCCTACGGCCTTACGAGCAGTACTTC	CASSGTGGTLRPYEQYF